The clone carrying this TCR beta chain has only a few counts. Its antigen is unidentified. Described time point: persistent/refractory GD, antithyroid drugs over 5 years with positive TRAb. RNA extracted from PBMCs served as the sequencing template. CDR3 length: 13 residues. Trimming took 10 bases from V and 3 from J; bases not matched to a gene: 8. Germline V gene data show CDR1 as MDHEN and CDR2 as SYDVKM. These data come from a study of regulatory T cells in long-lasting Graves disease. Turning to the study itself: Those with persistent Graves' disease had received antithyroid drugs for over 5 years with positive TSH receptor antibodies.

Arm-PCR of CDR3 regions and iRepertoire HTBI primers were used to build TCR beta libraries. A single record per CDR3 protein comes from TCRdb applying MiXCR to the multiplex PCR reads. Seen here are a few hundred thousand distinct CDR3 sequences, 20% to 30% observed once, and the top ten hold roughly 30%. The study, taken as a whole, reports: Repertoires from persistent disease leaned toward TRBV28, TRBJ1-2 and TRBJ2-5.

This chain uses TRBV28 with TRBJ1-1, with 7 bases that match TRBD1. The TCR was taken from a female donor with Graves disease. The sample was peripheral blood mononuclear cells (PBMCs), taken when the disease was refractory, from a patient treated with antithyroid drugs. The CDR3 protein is CATTQGPDTEAFF. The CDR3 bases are TGTGCCACCACACAGGGGCCCGACACTGAAGCTTTCTTT.